Given below is one T cell receptor (beta chain) in context. Its antigen is currently unknown. One end of the junction is discordant with germline, which a read error may explain. The CDR3 sequence is 13 residues long. The V gene's germline CDR1 is SGHAT and CDR2 FQNNGV. These data are taken from a study of tumor-infiltrating lymphocytes in primary liver carcinoma. On the study more broadly: Tumor stage was T1-T3 N0M0, and tumor size was 4.2 to 10 cm across. Study outcomes and limitations: Researchers found tumor-adjacent and tumor-blood pairs overlapped less than tumor region pairs.

Starting from 500 ng of total RNA, TCR beta cDNA was produced with a primer in the constant region. Three nested multiplex PCR rounds, a slightly modified ARM-PCR, produced the libraries for TCR beta. The first two PCR rounds used TRBV1-TRBV30 primers with a Cbeta primer, approximately 10 cycles each. TCRdb reprocessed the multiplex PCR reads via MiXCR and lists one record per CDR3 protein. Among about 200,000 distinct CDR3 sequences listed, around three fifths were seen once. Unsorted whole blood supplied the RNA, and germline DNA was extracted too. The V call is TRBV11-2, the J call TRBJ1-2; D uncertain. The TCR originated in a woman in her sixties with primary liver carcinoma and hepatitis B virus infection. The specimen was peripheral blood. CDR3 DNA: TGTGCCAGCAGCTTAAACAGAAACTATGGCTACATCTTC. This codes for CASSLNRNYGYIF.